These 10 T cell receptor beta chains came from one sample sequenced in a study of cytomegalovirus exposure and HLA in healthy donors. The PCR contained 60 Vbeta and 13 Jbeta primers. The repertoire was sequenced with immunoSEQ multiplex PCR; TCRdb's copy has only in-frame clones and lacks some. The profile shows 80,000 to 100,000 clones, approximately 71% of them singletons. What was sequenced was PBMCs. The receptors shown here come from a woman aged 18-35 years in good health and CMV-seropositive.

The genes are TRBV7-9 and TRBJ1-5; no clear D. The germline V and J ends were trimmed by 1 base and 4 bases, with 5 bases remaining between them. This CDR3 spans 13 amino acids. The V gene's germline CDR1 is SEHNR and CDR2 FQNEAQ (reference sequence). CDR3 nucleotide sequence: TGTGCCAGCAGCTTAGTCAGTAATCAGCCCCAGCATTTT. Protein sequence: CASSLVSNQPQHF.

CDR3 region: CATSADRKFYEQYF. CDR3 DNA sequence: TGTGCCACCAGCGCCGACAGGAAATTCTACGAGCAGTACTTC. The chain has TRBV15 and TRBJ2-7, with D perhaps matching TRBD1 (6 bases). Deletions cut 5 bases from V and 3 bases from J, with 14 bases between. Germline CDR1 LNHNV, CDR2 YYDKDF (reference sequence). There are 14 residues in the CDR3.

The V gene is TRBV1, the J gene TRBJ2-1; the table gives TRBD2 as D, unverified against the DNA. TRBV1 represents a pseudogene. The CDR3 runs 16 residues. CDR3 nucleotide sequence: TGCACCAGCAGCCAAGAACCCGGCGGGACCTACAATGAGCAGTTCTTC. It codes for CTSSQEPGGTYNEQFF.

The chain couples TRBV6-1 to TRBJ2-7, with 9 bases lining up with TRBD2. Germline V CDR1 and CDR2: MNHNS, SASEGT. This CDR3 spans 15 amino acids. V lost 3 bases, J lost 5 bases, and 8 bases stayed unmatched. CDR3 region: CASSDYGQRGDEQYF. The CDR3 nucleotides read TGTGCCAGCAGTGATTACGGGCAGCGGGGGGACGAGCAGTACTTC.

This sequence joins TRBV5-6 and TRBJ1-1, with TRBD1 as a possible D gene (5 bases). CDR3 length: 13 amino acids. V was clipped by 4 bases and J by 4 bases, with 11 bases between them. The germline V gene has CDR1 SGHDT and CDR2 YYEEEE. The CDR3 reads CASSPRVSTEAFF. The CDR3, as DNA: TGTGCCAGCAGCCCCAGGGTGAGCACTGAAGCTTTCTTT.

This rearrangement joins TRBV5-1 to TRBJ1-2; 8 bases fit TRBD1. Losses at the gene ends were 4 bases for V and 6 bases for J; bases not matched to a gene: 14. Germline-derived CDR1 and CDR2 are SGHRS and YFSETQ. The CDR3 has 16 residues. DNA of the CDR3: TGCGCCAGCAGCCCCGACCCTGCGCAGGGGGCAAATGGCTACACCTTC. This encodes CASSPDPAQGANGYTF.

The chain is built from TRBV11-3 and TRBJ2-7; 7 bases are shared with TRBD1. Losses at the gene ends were 4 bases for V and 0 bases for J; bases not matched to a gene: 3. Germline CDR1 reads SGHNT; CDR2 reads YENEEA. The CDR3 extends over 14 amino acids. CDR3 residues: CASSSGQSSYEQYF. DNA of the CDR3: TGTGCCAGCAGCTCGGGACAGAGCTCCTACGAGCAGTACTTC.

This clone was observed a handful of times. This chain joins TRBV6-1 and TRBJ1-1; D call uncertain. Germline values: CDR1 MNHNS, CDR2 SASEGT. Trimming shortened V by 6 bases and J by 0 bases, and 11 bases separated the two germline ends. This CDR3 spans 14 amino acids. The CDR3 loop reads CASRDSSMNTEAFF. The CDR3, as DNA: TGTGCCAGCAGGGATAGCAGTATGAACACTGAAGCTTTCTTT.

The sample holds one count of this clone. The chain combines TRBV7-2 with TRBJ2-3, with a tentative D call TRBD1 (6 bases). V was shortened by 1 base and J by 4 bases, with 9 bases between the two germline ends. CDR3 length: 14 residues. Germline V gives CDR1 SGHTA, CDR2 FQGNSA. CDR3 protein: CASSLDRAADTQYF. CDR3 DNA sequence: TGTGCCAGCAGCTTAGACAGGGCGGCAGATACGCAGTATTTT.

The chain employs TRBV15 and TRBJ2-7; TRBD2 matches at 7 bases. Trimming at V came to 5 bases and at J to 2 bases, leaving 15 bases not matched to a gene. Germline V gene data show CDR1 as LNHNV and CDR2 as YYDKDF (reference sequence). This CDR3 has 17 residues. Here the CDR3 DNA reads TGTGCCACCAGCGATTCGGGCCGTATGGCGGGAGCCTACGAGCAGTACTTC. As protein: CATSDSGRMAGAYEQYF. The variable domain in full, with the rest retrieved from reference TRBV15 and TRBJ2-7, is DAMVIQNPRYQVTQFGKPVTLSCSQTLNHNVMYWYQQKSSQAPKLLFHYYDKDFNNEADTPDNFQSRRPNTSFCFLDIRSPGLGDTAMYLCATSDSGRMAGAYEQYFGPGTRLTVT.